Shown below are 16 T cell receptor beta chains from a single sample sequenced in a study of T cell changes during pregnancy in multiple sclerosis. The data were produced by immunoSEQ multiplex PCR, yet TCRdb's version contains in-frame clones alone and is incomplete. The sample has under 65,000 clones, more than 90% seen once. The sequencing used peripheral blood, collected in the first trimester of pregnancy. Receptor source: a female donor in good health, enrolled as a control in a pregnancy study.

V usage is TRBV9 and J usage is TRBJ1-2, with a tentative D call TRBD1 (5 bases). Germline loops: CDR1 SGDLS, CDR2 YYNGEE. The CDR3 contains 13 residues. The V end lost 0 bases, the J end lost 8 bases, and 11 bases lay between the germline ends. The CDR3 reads CASSVGPTGGYTF. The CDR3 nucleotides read TGTGCCAGCAGCGTAGGCCCCACAGGAGGCTACACCTTC.

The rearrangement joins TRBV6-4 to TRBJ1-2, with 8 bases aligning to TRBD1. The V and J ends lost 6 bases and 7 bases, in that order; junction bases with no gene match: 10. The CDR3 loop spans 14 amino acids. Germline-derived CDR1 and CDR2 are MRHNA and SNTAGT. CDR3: CASRDTGGSPGYTF. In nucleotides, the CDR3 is TGTGCCAGCAGGGATACAGGGGGAAGTCCTGGCTACACCTTC.

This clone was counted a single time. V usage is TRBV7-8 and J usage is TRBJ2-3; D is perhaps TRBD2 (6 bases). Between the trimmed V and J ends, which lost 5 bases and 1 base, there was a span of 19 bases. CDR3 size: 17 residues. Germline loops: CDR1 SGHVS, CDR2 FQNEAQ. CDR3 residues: CASSPGRMGRRTDTQYF. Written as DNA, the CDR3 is TGTGCCAGCAGCCCGGGGAGGATGGGGAGACGCACAGATACGCAGTATTTT.

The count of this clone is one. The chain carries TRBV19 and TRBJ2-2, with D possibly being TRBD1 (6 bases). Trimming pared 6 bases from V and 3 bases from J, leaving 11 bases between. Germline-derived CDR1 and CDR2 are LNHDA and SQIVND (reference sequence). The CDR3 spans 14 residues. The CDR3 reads CASRWSGDTGELFF. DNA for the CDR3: TGTGCCAGTAGGTGGTCAGGGGACACCGGGGAGCTGTTTTTT.

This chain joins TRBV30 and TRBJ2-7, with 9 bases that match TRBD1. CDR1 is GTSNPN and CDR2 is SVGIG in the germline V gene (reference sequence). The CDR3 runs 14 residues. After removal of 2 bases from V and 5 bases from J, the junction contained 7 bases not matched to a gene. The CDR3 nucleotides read TGTGCCTGGAGTTTCGGGACAGGGTTCCACGAGCAGTACTTC. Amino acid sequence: CAWSFGTGFHEQYF.

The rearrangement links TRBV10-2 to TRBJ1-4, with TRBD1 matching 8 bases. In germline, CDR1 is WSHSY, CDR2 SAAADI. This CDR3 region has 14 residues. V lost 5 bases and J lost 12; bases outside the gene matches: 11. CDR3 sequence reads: CASSSGGVGVELFF. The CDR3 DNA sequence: TGCGCCAGCAGTTCAGGGGGCGTGGGGGTCGAACTGTTTTTT.

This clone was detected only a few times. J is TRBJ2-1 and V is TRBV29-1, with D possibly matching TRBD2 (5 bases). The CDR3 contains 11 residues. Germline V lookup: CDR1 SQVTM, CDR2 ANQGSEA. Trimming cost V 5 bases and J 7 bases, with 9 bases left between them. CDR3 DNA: TGCAGCGTTTTGCGAGGGAATGAGCAGTTCTTC. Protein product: CSVLRGNEQFF.

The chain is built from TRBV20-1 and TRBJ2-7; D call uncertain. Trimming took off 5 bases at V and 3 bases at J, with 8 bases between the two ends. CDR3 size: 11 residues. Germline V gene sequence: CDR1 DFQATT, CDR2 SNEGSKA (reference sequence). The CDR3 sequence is CSAFRNYEQYF. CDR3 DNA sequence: TGCAGTGCTTTCAGGAACTACGAGCAGTACTTC.

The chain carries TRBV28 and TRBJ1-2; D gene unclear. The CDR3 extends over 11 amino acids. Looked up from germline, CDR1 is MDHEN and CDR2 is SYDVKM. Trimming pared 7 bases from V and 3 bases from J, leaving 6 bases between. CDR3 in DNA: TGTGCCAGCACCCGAGACTATGGCTACACCTTC. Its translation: CASTRDYGYTF.

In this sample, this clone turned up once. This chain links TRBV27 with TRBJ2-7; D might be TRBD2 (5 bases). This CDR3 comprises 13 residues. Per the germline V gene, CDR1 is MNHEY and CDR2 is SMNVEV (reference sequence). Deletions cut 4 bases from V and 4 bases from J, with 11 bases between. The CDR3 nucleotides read TGTGCCAGCAGTTCGGGGAAAGAGTACGAGCAGTACTTC. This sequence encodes CASSSGKEYEQYF.

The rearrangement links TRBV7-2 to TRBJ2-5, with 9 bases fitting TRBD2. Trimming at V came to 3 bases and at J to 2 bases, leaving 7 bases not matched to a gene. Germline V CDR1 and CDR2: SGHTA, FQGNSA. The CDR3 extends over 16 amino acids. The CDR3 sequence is CASSLTLTSGQETQYF. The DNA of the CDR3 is TGTGCCAGCAGCTTGACCCTGACTAGCGGTCAAGAGACCCAGTACTTC.

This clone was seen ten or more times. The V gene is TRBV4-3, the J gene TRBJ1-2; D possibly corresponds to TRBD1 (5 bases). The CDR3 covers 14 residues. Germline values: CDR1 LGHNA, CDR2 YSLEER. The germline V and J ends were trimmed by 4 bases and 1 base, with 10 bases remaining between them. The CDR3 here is CASSPATDNYGYTF. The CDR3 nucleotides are TGCGCCAGCAGCCCCGCGACAGATAACTATGGCTACACCTTC.

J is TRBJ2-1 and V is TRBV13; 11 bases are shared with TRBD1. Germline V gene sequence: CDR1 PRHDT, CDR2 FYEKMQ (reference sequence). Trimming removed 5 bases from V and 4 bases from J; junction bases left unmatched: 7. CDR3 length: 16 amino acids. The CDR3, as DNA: TGTGCCAGCAGCCCTCGGGACAGGGGGTTTTACAATGAGCAGTTCTTC. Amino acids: CASSPRDRGFYNEQFF. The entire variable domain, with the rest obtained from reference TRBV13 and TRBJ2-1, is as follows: AAGVIQSPRHLIKEKRETATLKCYPIPRHDTVYWYQQGPGQDPQFLISFYEKMQSDKGSIPDRFSAQQFSDYHSELNMSSLELGDSALYFCASSPRDRGFYNEQFFGPGTRLTVL.

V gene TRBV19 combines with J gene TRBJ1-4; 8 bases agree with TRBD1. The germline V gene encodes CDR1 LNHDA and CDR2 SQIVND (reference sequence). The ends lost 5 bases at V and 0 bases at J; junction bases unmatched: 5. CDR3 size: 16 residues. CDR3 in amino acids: CASSPTGGATNEKLFF. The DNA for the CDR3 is TGTGCCAGTAGTCCTACAGGGGGGGCAACTAATGAAAAACTGTTTTTT.

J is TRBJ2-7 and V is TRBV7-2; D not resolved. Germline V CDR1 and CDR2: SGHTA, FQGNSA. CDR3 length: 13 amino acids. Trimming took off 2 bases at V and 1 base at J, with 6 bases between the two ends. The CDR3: CASSLIHSYEQYF. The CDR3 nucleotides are TGTGCCAGCAGCTTAATACATTCCTACGAGCAGTACTTC.

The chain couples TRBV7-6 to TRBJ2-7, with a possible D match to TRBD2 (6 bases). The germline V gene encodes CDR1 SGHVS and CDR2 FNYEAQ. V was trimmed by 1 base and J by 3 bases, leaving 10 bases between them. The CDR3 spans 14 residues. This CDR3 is CASSLGTTRYEQYF. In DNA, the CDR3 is TGTGCCAGCAGCTTAGGGACTACTCGCTACGAGCAGTACTTC.